This T cell receptor beta chain was profiled in a study of blood T cells in healthy people across ages. Primers used in a second PCR of about 7 to 12 cycles were a sample-barcoded 5' primer and a J-beta primer mix. Each of the samples gave a minimum of 2.5 million paired-end reads that contained CDR3. TCRdb ran MiXCR on the 5' RACE reads and lists one entry per CDR3 protein. This repertoire shows about 940,000 distinct CDR3 sequences, 45% to 50% found once; its top ten account for about an eighth. The CDR3 length is 14 residues. CDR1 is DFQATT, CDR2 SNEGSKA, per germline (reference sequence). The sample, roughly 9.5 milliliters of peripheral blood, was drawn from each donor. PBMCs were isolated at a quantity of at least 6 million per sample.

This receptor was identified in a man aged 25 to 40 in good health. The chain joins TRBV20-1 to TRBJ2-4; TRBD1 matches 9 bases. The closer fit of TRBJ2-7 to the DNA end suggests the J call may be wrong. Sequencing input: blood. The CDR3 nucleotides read TGCAGTGCTAGACATGGGACAGGGATCTACGAGCAGTACTTC. Translated, it gives CSARHGTGIYEQYF.